These 20 T cell receptor beta chains were all obtained from the same sample, sequenced in a study of blood T cell repertoires in COVID-19. This table comes from immunoSEQ multiplex PCR, and its TCRdb copy is limited to in-frame clones, with some not included. The repertoire holds under 70,000 clones, with approximately 92% as singletons. Specimen: peripheral blood. All receptors derive from a human donor with active COVID-19. The donor label of this sample is uncertain.

The chain joins TRBV7-3 to TRBJ2-2, with TRBD2 matching over 8 bases. CDR1 SGHTA and CDR2 FQGTGA come from the germline V gene. The CDR3 consists of 15 residues. Trimming took 3 bases from V and 1 from J; bases not matched to a gene: 1. The CDR3 DNA sequence: TGTGCCAGCAGCTTGAGCGGGGGGAACACCGGGGAGCTGTTTTTT. It encodes CASSLSGGNTGELFF.

The chain recombines TRBV5-1 with TRBJ2-1, with 9 bases lining up with TRBD2. Germline assignment: CDR1 SGHRS and CDR2 YFSETQ. V lost 4 bases and J lost 5; bases outside the gene matches: 4. This CDR3 comprises 14 residues. CDR3 amino acids: CASSHGTSNNEQFF. CDR3 in DNA: TGCGCCAGCAGCCACGGGACTAGCAACAATGAGCAGTTCTTC.

This clone was counted once. V usage is TRBV2 and J usage is TRBJ2-1; 8 bases agree with TRBD2. Germline trimming cut 2 bases from V and 7 bases from J; bases unmatched to any gene: 4. This CDR3 is 14 amino acids long. CDR1 and CDR2 from the germline V gene are SNHLY and FYNNEI. The CDR3 protein is CASSENLAGNEQFF. As DNA, the CDR3 is TGTGCCAGCAGTGAAAACCTAGCGGGTAATGAGCAGTTCTTC.

The chain employs TRBV5-1 and TRBJ2-3; 8 bases fit TRBD1. The CDR3 length is 14 residues. The V gene's germline CDR1 is SGHRS and CDR2 YFSETQ. The J segment lost 3 bases and the V segment lost 6 bases, leaving 6 bases of the junction unmatched. The CDR3 here is CASNADRVTDTQYF. CDR3 bases: TGCGCCAGCAACGCGGACAGGGTAACAGATACGCAGTATTTT.

V is TRBV4-1 and J is TRBJ1-3; the D is unclear. The V and J ends lost 0 bases and 4 bases respectively, with 10 bases between them. Germline V gives CDR1 MGHRA, CDR2 YSYEKL. This CDR3 region has 15 residues. The CDR3 here is CASSQEQILGNTIYF. CDR3 in DNA: TGCGCCAGCAGCCAAGAGCAGATCCTGGGAAACACCATATATTTT.

V is TRBV11-1 and J is TRBJ2-2, with 11 bases aligning to TRBD1. The CDR3 covers 14 residues. Losses at the gene ends were 6 bases for V and 7 bases for J; bases not matched to a gene: 4. CDR1 and CDR2 (germline): SGHAT, FQDESV (reference sequence). The CDR3 sequence is CASRSDRGRGELFF. Written as DNA, the CDR3 is TGTGCCAGCAGGTCGGACAGGGGGCGCGGGGAGCTGTTTTTT.

This clone has just a few counts. The chain is built from TRBV7-9 and TRBJ1-1; 7 bases align to TRBD1. Per the germline V gene, CDR1 is SEHNR and CDR2 is FQNEAQ (reference sequence). Germline trimming cut 6 bases from V and 10 bases from J; bases unmatched to any gene: 5. The CDR3 sequence is 11 residues long. This chain's CDR3 is CASRNTGVAFF. As DNA, the CDR3 is TGTGCCAGCAGAAACACAGGGGTAGCTTTCTTT.

The V and J genes are TRBV6-6 and TRBJ2-1, with 9 bases aligning to TRBD2. CDR3 length equals 16 residues. J was trimmed by 4 bases and V by 4 bases; bases with no gene match: 8. CDR1 MNHNY and CDR2 SVGAGI come from the germline V gene (reference sequence). Here the CDR3 DNA reads TGTGCCAGCAGTTCCAGAGCGGGAGGTTCGTACAATGAGCAGTTCTTC. Encoded protein: CASSSRAGGSYNEQFF.

CDR3 protein: CASRIQGTNEKLFF. The CDR3 DNA reads TGTGCCAGCAGAATACAGGGAACTAATGAAAAACTGTTTTTT. This chain joins TRBV28 and TRBJ1-4; D possibly corresponds to TRBD1 (6 bases). This CDR3 region has 14 residues. From germline, CDR1 is MDHEN and CDR2 SYDVKM. Between the trimmed V and J ends, which lost 6 bases and 1 base, there was a span of 9 bases.

The chain uses TRBV11-1 and TRBJ1-1; D unresolved. The CDR3 is 11 amino acids. V lost 3 bases and J 10 bases, leaving 9 bases between the germline ends. Germline V gene lookup returns CDR1 SGHAT and CDR2 FQDESV (reference sequence). The DNA for the CDR3 is TGTGCCAGCAGCTTGGCAACGGGAGCTTTCTTT. Residues: CASSLATGAFF.

The CDR3 DNA reads TGTGCCAGCAGCCAAGATCTTGTTCGGGGCTCCTACGAGCAGTACTTC. Protein sequence: CASSQDLVRGSYEQYF. The genes are TRBV3-1 (or the pseudogene TRBV3-2) and TRBJ2-7; D possibly corresponds to TRBD2 (5 bases). The germline V gene has CDR1 LGHDT and CDR2 YNNKEL (reference sequence). Trimming left V 0 bases short and J 0 bases short, with 12 bases between. CDR3 length: 16 residues.

This clone is a singleton in its sample. V gene TRBV27 combines with J gene TRBJ2-7; 8 bases fit TRBD1. V lost 5 bases to trimming and J lost 5 bases; unmatched junction nucleotides: 8. Looked up from germline, CDR1 is MNHEY and CDR2 is SMNVEV (reference sequence). The CDR3 extends over 14 amino acids. In DNA form, the CDR3 reads TGTGCCAGCAGTCCGCTGGACAGGGTCCACGAGCAGTACTTC. Protein: CASSPLDRVHEQYF.

The chain links TRBV12-3 or TRBV12-4 to TRBJ2-3; D call uncertain. Trimming stripped 5 bases from V and 6 bases from J, with 6 bases between. The CDR3 spans 11 residues. This CDR3 reads CASSPGDTQYF. For the CDR3, the DNA is TGTGCCAGCAGTCCCGGTGATACGCAGTATTTT.

This clone occurred once. The CDR3 protein is CASSARLAGGPFSSYNEQFF. The CDR3 DNA sequence: TGTGCCAGCAGTGCCCGACTAGCGGGAGGGCCTTTTAGCTCCTACAATGAGCAGTTCTTC. This rearrangement joins TRBV6-1 to TRBJ2-1; 14 bases fit TRBD2. V was clipped by 4 bases and J by 0 bases; unmatched bases: 11. Per germline, CDR1 MNHNS and CDR2 SASEGT. The CDR3 contains 20 residues.

The chain joins TRBV15 to TRBJ2-2, with 7 bases lining up with TRBD2. The V and J ends lost 6 bases and 5 bases, in that order; junction bases with no gene match: 6. CDR3 length: 14 residues. Germline V gene lookup returns CDR1 LNHNV and CDR2 YYDKDF (reference sequence). The CDR3 nucleotides read TGTGCCACCAGTGCGGGAGCGGGGACCGGGGAGCTGTTTTTT. This translates into CATSAGAGTGELFF.

The genes are TRBV27 and TRBJ2-3; 7 nucleotides match TRBD2. CDR1 and CDR2 (germline): MNHEY, SMNVEV (reference sequence). V lost 2 bases, J lost 2 bases, and 4 bases stayed unmatched. CDR3 length: 15 amino acids. CDR3 amino acids: CASSLSGDYTDTQYF. As DNA, the CDR3 is TGTGCCAGCAGTTTAAGCGGGGATTACACAGATACGCAGTATTTT.

The chain combines TRBV3-1 (or the pseudogene TRBV3-2) with TRBJ2-5; the match to TRBD2 covers 11 bases. Germline CDR1 is LGHDT and CDR2 is YNNKEL (reference sequence). Germline trimming cut 4 bases from V and 2 bases from J; bases unmatched to any gene: 0. CDR3 length: 14 amino acids. CDR3 nucleotide sequence: TGTGCCAGCAGCCGACTAGCGGGGCAAGAGACCCAGTACTTC. This sequence encodes CASSRLAGQETQYF.

The genes are TRBV7-3 and TRBJ2-7; no clear D. In germline, CDR1 is SGHTA, CDR2 FQGTGA. The CDR3 extends over 16 amino acids. Deletions cut 1 base from V and 0 bases from J, with 13 bases between. The CDR3 DNA reads TGTGCCAGCAGCTTAAGTAACAACGTTGTCTCCTACGAGCAGTACGTC. Protein product: CASSLSNNVVSYEQYV.

V gene TRBV19 combines with J gene TRBJ2-7, with 9 positions matching TRBD1. The CDR3 runs to 16 residues. With V trimmed by 1 base and J by 2 bases, 6 bases remained unmatched. Germline-derived CDR1 and CDR2 are LNHDA and SQIVND (reference sequence). The CDR3: CASSIVGGQGTYEQYF. In nucleotides, the CDR3 is TGTGCCAGTAGTATAGTAGGCGGACAGGGGACCTACGAGCAGTACTTC.

The V gene is TRBV5-1, the J gene TRBJ2-3, with TRBD2 matching 12 bases. This CDR3 has 15 amino acids. CDR1 is SGHRS and CDR2 is YFSETQ in the germline V gene. V gave up 3 bases and J gave up 1 base; unmatched junction bases: 0. CDR3 protein: CASSWTSGGTDTQYF. CDR3 coding DNA: TGCGCCAGCAGCTGGACTAGCGGGGGCACAGATACGCAGTATTTT.